These T cell receptor beta chains were read from a single sample in a study of cytomegalovirus exposure and HLA in healthy donors. Measured with immunoSEQ multiplex PCR; TCRdb has only the in-frame clones, and not every one. The table lists under 200,000 clones, 82% of them singletons. The material sequenced was PBMCs. The source of these receptors is a girl aged 10 to 17 in good health and CMV-seropositive. Both conserved end residues are part of each CDR3. Fields, in order: clone size, J gene, V gene, D gene, CDR3 DNA, CDR3 protein. A D gene is named only where the DNA matches it firmly. Clone size is stated in some rows and not others, as once, few, many or a class when expanded.

-	TRBJ2-7	TRBV10-3	TRBD1	TGTGCCATCAGTGAGCGACAACAGGGGGGCCACGAGCAGTACTTC	CAISERQQGGHEQYF
once	TRBJ1-2	TRBV5-1	-	TGCGCCAGCAGCTTGGCATCGCGACAGGCTGGCTATGGCTACACCTTC	CASSLASRQAGYGYTF
-	TRBJ1-5	TRBV28	-	TGTGCCAGCATTTCCCCAGGCGTAGAGCCCCAGCATTTT	CASISPGVEPQHF
-	TRBJ2-1	TRBV29-1	TRBD2	TGCAGCGGCGGGGGGAGCTCCTACAATGAGCAGTTCTTC	CSGGGSSYNEQFF
once	TRBJ2-1	TRBV7-3	TRBD2	TGTGCCAGCAGCTCCGGGACTAGAAGTTACAATGAGCAGTTCTTC	CASSSGTRSYNEQFF
-	TRBJ1-6	TRBV6-6	-	TGTGCCAGCAGTTACTCGGGGGAGGGGAATTCACCCCTCCACTTT	CASSYSGEGNSPLHF
-	TRBJ2-1	TRBV7-7	TRBD2	TGTGCTAGCAGCTTAGATCCCAGCGGGGGTACGAACAATGAGCAGTTCTTC	CASSLDPSGGTNNEQFF
few	TRBJ1-4	TRBV25-1	-	TGTGCCAGCAGTGATCCAAGGTCGACGGGTGAAAAACTGTTTTTT	CASSDPRSTGEKLFF
-	TRBJ1-3	TRBV4-1	-	TGCGCCAGCAGCCAACTGGGCAGGGAGGTGGACACCATATATTTT	CASSQLGREVDTIYF
-	TRBJ2-1	TRBV7-9	TRBD2	TGTGCCAGCAGCTCACCGATCGGTAGCGGGAGCCGGCCTTTCTTC	CASSSPIGSGSRPFF
-	TRBJ1-5	TRBV10-3	-	TGTGCCATCAGTGAGGAGGGGACAAATCAGCCCCAGCATTTT	CAISEEGTNQPQHF
-	TRBJ1-3	TRBV14	-	TGTGCCAGCAGCCAACCGACAACTTTGCGCTCTGGAAACACCATATATTTT	CASSQPTTLRSGNTIYF
-	TRBJ1-5	TRBV10-1	-	TGCGCCAGCAGTGAAAGAGGGCGCAATCAGCCCCAGCATTTT	CASSERGRNQPQHF
once	TRBJ2-2	TRBV4-1	TRBD2	TGCGCCAGCAGCCGGGGCAGGTCGGAGCGGGAGGCCGGAAAGGCCGGGGAGCTGTTTTTT	CASSRGRSEREAGKAGELFF
-	TRBJ2-2	TRBV19	-	TGTGCCAGTAGTATAGATGCGGGGCGGGGCAGGATCACCGGGGAGCTGTTTTTT	CASSIDAGRGRITGELFF
-	TRBJ1-2	TRBV28	TRBD1	TGTGCCAGCCACGTTAACGACAGGGTGAATGGCTACACCTTC	CASHVNDRVNGYTF
-	TRBJ2-7	TRBV7-6	TRBD1	TGTGCCAGCAGCTTAGTGTCGGGACAGGGCGAAGGGGTCCCCTACGAGCAGTACTTC	CASSLVSGQGEGVPYEQYF
-	TRBJ2-3	TRBV19	-	TGTGCCAGTAAGGGGTTGGGGGACATTGGATCAGATTCGCAGTATTTT	CASKGLGDIGSDSQYF
-	TRBJ1-4	TRBV7-9	-	TGTGCCAGCAGCTTAGAGCTAGCAACTAATGAAAAACTGTTTTTT	CASSLELATNEKLFF
-	TRBJ2-1	TRBV2	TRBD2	TGTGCCAGCAGTGATTGGGGGACTAGCGGCTACAATGAGCAGTTCTTC	CASSDWGTSGYNEQFF
-	TRBJ1-2	TRBV27	-	TGTGCCAGCAGTTTAGGTGTCAGAAACCTCTATGGCTACACCTTC	CASSLGVRNLYGYTF
-	TRBJ1-2	TRBV18	TRBD1	TGTGCCAGCTCACCGGTCACCGGGACAGCCTCTAACTATGGCTACACCTTC	CASSPVTGTASNYGYTF
few	TRBJ2-1	TRBV6-6	TRBD2	TGTGCCAGTCGGAGCAGCGGGGTGAACAATGAGCAGTTCTTC	CASRSSGVNNEQFF
-	TRBJ2-7	TRBV28	TRBD2	TGTGCCAGCAGTTTGGGGGGGATCATAATCTCCTACGAGCAGTACTTC	CASSLGGIIISYEQYF
-	TRBJ2-5	TRBV6-5	-	TGTGCCAGCAGTTACCCTGGCAGTCAAGAGACCCAGTACTTC	CASSYPGSQETQYF
-	TRBJ2-3	TRBV2	TRBD2	TGTGCCAGCAGAGGACTAGCGGGAGGAGGTACGCAGTATTTT	CASRGLAGGGTQYF
-	TRBJ2-1	TRBV27	-	TGTGCCAGCACCCAATCAGAGGACTACTTGGGCAATGAGCAGTTCTTC	CASTQSEDYLGNEQFF
-	TRBJ2-3	TRBV4-2	TRBD2	TGTGCCAGCAGCCAAGATCCGAGCGGGAGGGCCACAGATACGCAGTATTTT	CASSQDPSGRATDTQYF
-	TRBJ2-3	TRBV5-4	-	TGTGCCAGCAGCTTGAAACAGGCCACAGATACGCAGTATTTT	CASSLKQATDTQYF
-	TRBJ2-1	TRBV4-1	-	TGCGCCAGCAGCGGAGACCGCAATGAGCAGTTCTTC	CASSGDRNEQFF
-	TRBJ2-1	TRBV7-9	TRBD1	TGTGCCAGCAGCTCCGACAGGGCCCTCGAGCAGTTCTTC	CASSSDRALEQFF